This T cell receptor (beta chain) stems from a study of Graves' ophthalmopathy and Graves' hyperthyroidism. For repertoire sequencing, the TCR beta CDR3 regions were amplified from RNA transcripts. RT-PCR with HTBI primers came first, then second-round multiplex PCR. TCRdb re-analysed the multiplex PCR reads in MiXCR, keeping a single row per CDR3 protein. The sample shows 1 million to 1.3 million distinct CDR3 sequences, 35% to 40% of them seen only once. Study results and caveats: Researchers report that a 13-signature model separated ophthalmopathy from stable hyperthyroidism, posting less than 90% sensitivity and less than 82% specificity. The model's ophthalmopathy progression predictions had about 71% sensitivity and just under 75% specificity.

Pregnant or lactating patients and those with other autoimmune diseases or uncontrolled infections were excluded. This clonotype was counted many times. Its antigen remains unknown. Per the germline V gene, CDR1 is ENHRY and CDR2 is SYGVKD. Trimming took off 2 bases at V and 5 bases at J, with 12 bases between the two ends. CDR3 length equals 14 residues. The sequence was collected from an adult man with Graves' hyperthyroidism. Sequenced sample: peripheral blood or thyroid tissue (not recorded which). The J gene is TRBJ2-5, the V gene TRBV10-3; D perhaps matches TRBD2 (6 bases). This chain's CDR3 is CAISEPGLGETQYF. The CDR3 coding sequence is TGTGCCATCAGTGAGCCGGGACTGGGGGAGACCCAGTACTTC.